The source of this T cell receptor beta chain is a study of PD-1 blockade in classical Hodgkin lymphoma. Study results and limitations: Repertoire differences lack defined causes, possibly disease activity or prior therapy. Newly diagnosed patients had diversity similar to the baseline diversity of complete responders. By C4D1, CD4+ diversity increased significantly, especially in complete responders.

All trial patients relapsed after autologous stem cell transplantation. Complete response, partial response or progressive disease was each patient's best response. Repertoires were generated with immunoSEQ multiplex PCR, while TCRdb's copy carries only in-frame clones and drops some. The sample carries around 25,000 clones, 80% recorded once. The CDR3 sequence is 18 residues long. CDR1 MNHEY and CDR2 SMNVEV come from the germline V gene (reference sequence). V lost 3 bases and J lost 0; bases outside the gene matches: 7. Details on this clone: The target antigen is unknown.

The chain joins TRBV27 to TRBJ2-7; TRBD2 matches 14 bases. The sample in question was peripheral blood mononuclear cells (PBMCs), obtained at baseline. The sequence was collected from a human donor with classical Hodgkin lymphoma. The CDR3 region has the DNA TGTGCCAGCAGTTTCCGGGGGACTAGCGGGGGTAACTCCTACGAGCAGTACTTC. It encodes CASSFRGTSGGNSYEQYF.